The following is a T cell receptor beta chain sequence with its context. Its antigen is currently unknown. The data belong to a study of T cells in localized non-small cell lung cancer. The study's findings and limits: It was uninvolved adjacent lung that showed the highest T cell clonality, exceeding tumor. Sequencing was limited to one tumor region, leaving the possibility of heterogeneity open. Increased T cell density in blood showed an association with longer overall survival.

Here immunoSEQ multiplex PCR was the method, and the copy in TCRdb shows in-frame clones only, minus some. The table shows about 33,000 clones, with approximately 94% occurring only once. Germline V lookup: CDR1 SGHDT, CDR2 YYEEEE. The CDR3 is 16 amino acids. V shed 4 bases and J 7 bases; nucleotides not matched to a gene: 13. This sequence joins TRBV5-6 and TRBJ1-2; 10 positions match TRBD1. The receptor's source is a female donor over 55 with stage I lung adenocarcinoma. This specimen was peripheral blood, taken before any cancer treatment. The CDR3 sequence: CASSGWDRGPFVGYTF. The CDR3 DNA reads TGTGCCAGCAGCGGGTGGGACAGGGGCCCGTTTGTTGGCTACACCTTC.